What follows is one T cell receptor beta chain and its context. Treatment indicated: oral pan-JAK inhibitor, 5-10 mg twice daily. The data were obtained in a study of CD8+ T cells in alopecia areata. V was shortened by 0 bases and J by 4 bases, with 6 bases between the two germline ends. The CDR3 is 13 amino acids. The germline V gene has CDR1 SGHRS and CDR2 YFSETQ. Reverse transcription of extracted RNA yielded cDNA, which provided the sequencing template. Sequencing used immunoSEQ multiplex PCR; TCRdb keeps in-frame clones, though not all of them. Here the sample spans 180,000 or so clones, approximately 50% being singletons.

This clonotype originated in a human donor with alopecia areata. The chain recombines TRBV5-1 with TRBJ2-3; D is undetermined. Sequenced material: CD8+ T cells sorted from blood, taken at week 52, from a patient treated with tofacitinib. For the CDR3, the DNA is TGCGCCAGCAGCTTGGAGGCAGCAGATACGCAGTATTTT. Protein: CASSLEAADTQYF.